Listed below are T cell receptor beta chains from one sample, sequenced in a study of T cells after yellow fever vaccination. TCRdb re-called the 5' RACE reads through MiXCR, storing one row per CDR3 protein. The table has about 550,000 distinct CDR3 sequences, about a fifth seen once; the top ten hold over 11%. The sequenced sample was PBMCs, obtained 15 days after the yellow fever booster vaccination. These receptors came from a man aged 25-45 years who received the YFV17D yellow fever vaccine. Each CDR3 is given without its conserved first and last residue.

J gene	CDR3 length	V gene	CDR3 protein
TRBJ2-7	10	TRBV2	ASSPSARALH
TRBJ1-2	11	TRBV14	ASSQELWTAKT
TRBJ2-4	15	TRBV2	ASEPGQGTLAKNIQY
TRBJ2-2	11	TRBV6-1	ASRSQGAGELF
TRBJ2-4	10	TRBV20-1	SASSGGDIQY
TRBJ2-1	11	TRBV3-1	ASGLAGANEQF
TRBJ2-1	14	TRBV6-5	ASSYQTGQSYNEQF
TRBJ2-3	13	TRBV7-9	ASSLGSGSTDTQY
TRBJ2-7	10	TRBV6-5	ASKGLTYEQY
TRBJ2-3	11	TRBV11-2	ASSLTARDTQY
TRBJ1-1	12	TRBV14	ASSQVGPGGVAF
TRBJ2-7	10	TRBV29-1	SVRRAASEQY
TRBJ2-2	14	TRBV7-2	ASRRPGLAGAGELF
TRBJ2-5	11	TRBV7-9	ASSSRSGETQY
TRBJ2-6	13	TRBV9	ASSVRRSGANVLT
TRBJ2-1	12	TRBV5-1	ASSPGLSYNEQF
TRBJ2-1	11	TRBV6-1	ASRGQTYNEQF
TRBJ1-5	13	TRBV7-2	ASSSPGGGNQPQH
TRBJ2-2	11	TRBV5-1	ASSFDSTGELF
TRBJ2-1	14	TRBV2	ASSDPGTSGYNEQF
TRBJ2-5	14	TRBV11-2	ASSPASGRTKETQY
TRBJ1-2	11	TRBV10-1	ASSESRGDGYT
TRBJ2-1	12	TRBV18	ASSGSGGNNEQF
TRBJ2-1	12	TRBV3-1	ASSRRGGYNEQF
TRBJ2-5	10	TRBV20-1	SAQIRRETQY
TRBJ2-1	12	TRBV20-1	SARVSGSYNEQF
TRBJ2-1	16	TRBV7-8	ASNYNPTTAELYNEQF
TRBJ2-1	13	TRBV20-1	SARSASGSSDEQF
TRBJ2-2	17	TRBV21-1	ASSKAVGWRQGATGELF
TRBJ2-1	13	TRBV6-2/TRBV6-3	ASSFLTGGSDEQF
TRBJ2-1	11	TRBV3-1	ASSQGGRDEQF